The 30 T cell receptor beta chains below all came from one sample that was sequenced in a study of blood T cell repertoires in COVID-19. Measured with immunoSEQ multiplex PCR; TCRdb has only the in-frame clones, and not every one. Among around 230,000 clones listed, 88% were seen once. Sequences were obtained from PBMCs or T cells enriched from blood (not recorded which). These receptor sequences come from a woman in her thirties or forties with acute COVID-19.

This clone came up once. V and J are TRBV5-1 and TRBJ2-3, with D perhaps matching TRBD2 (5 bases). V lost 2 bases and J lost 3, with 7 bases in between. Germline values: CDR1 SGHRS, CDR2 YFSETQ. There are 13 residues in the CDR3. CDR3 amino acids: CASSLAVTDTQYF. In DNA, the CDR3 is TGCGCCAGCAGCTTAGCGGTGACAGATACGCAGTATTTT.

This clone came up a few times. The rearrangement links TRBV12-2 to TRBJ1-1; TRBD1 reflects the table's D call only, with no check against the DNA. TRBV12-2 is classified as a pseudogene. This CDR3 region has 12 residues. The CDR3 reads CAWDSMNTEAFF. DNA of the CDR3: TGTGCATGGGACAGCATGAACACTGAAGCTTTCTTT.

The chain couples TRBV9 to TRBJ2-3; 13 bases map to TRBD2. The CDR3 runs 21 residues. CDR1 is SGDLS, CDR2 YYNGEE, per germline. The V segment lost 4 bases and the J segment 0 bases; nucleotides outside the gene matches: 17. In nucleotides, the CDR3 is TGTGCCAGCAGCCCCGGCGCCCGGACTAGCGGGAGAGATGGTAGCACAGATACGCAGTATTTT. Translation gives CASSPGARTSGRDGSTDTQYF.

The chain uses TRBV6-5 and TRBJ1-1; D gene unclear. The germline V and J ends were trimmed by 0 bases and 3 bases, with 8 bases remaining between them. Germline lookup yields CDR1 MNHEY and CDR2 SVGAGI. The length of the CDR3 is 14 residues. Here the CDR3 reads CASSYSVGDTEAFF. CDR3 coding DNA: TGTGCCAGCAGTTACTCGGTCGGGGACACTGAAGCTTTCTTT.

This clone was seen a handful of times. The genes are TRBV2 and TRBJ1-5; weak D call: TRBD1 (6 bases). V was pared by 4 bases and J by 3 bases, with 10 bases between. The CDR3 is 14 amino acids. CDR1 and CDR2 (germline): SNHLY, FYNNEI. The chain's CDR3 is CASSVQGTNQPQHF. The DNA of the CDR3 is TGTGCCAGCAGTGTACAGGGTACCAATCAGCCCCAGCATTTT.

As DNA, the CDR3 is TGTGCCAGCAGCAATGGAGGACAGGGGTCTTACGAGCAGTACGTC. Translated, it gives CASSNGGQGSYEQYV. V is TRBV21-1 and J is TRBJ2-7; the table's D call, TRBD1, was not checked against the DNA. TRBV21-1 is a known pseudogene. This CDR3 contains 15 residues.

V and J are TRBV5-8 and TRBJ1-1; D unresolved. V dropped 4 bases and J dropped 3 bases, with 10 bases sitting between them. Germline V gives CDR1 SGHTS, CDR2 YDEGEE. The CDR3 runs to 13 residues. In nucleotides, the CDR3 is TGTGCCAGCAGCCAGGTGGTGCACACTGAAGCTTTCTTT. This sequence encodes CASSQVVHTEAFF.

This clone came up once. The chain combines TRBV30 with TRBJ1-2; a possible D gene is TRBD1 (6 bases). Trimming shortened V by 0 bases and J by 2 bases, and 10 bases separated the two germline ends. Per germline, CDR1 GTSNPN and CDR2 SVGIG (reference sequence). The CDR3 sequence is 14 residues long. The CDR3 is CAWSVQGGNYGYTF. CDR3 nucleotides: TGTGCCTGGAGTGTACAGGGAGGGAACTATGGCTACACCTTC.

The V and J genes are TRBV6-5 and TRBJ2-4, with D possibly being TRBD2 (5 bases). Germline V CDR1 and CDR2: MNHEY, SVGAGI. This CDR3 has 10 residues. Trimming stripped 7 bases from V and 10 bases from J, with 8 bases between. CDR3 residues: CASKGDIQYF. CDR3 DNA: TGTGCCAGCAAGGGAGATATTCAGTACTTC.

This clone was seen a few times. J is TRBJ2-2 and V is TRBV7-2; a weak D match, TRBD2 (5 bases). The CDR3 sequence is 13 residues long. The V end lost 2 bases, the J end lost 7 bases, and 8 bases lay between the germline ends. Germline V gives CDR1 SGHTA, CDR2 FQGNSA. This CDR3 is CASSLKRVGELFF. The CDR3 DNA sequence: TGTGCCAGCAGCTTAAAGAGGGTCGGGGAGCTGTTTTTT.

V usage is TRBV6-2 or TRBV6-3 and J usage is TRBJ2-2; TRBD2 matches at 10 bases. Germline-derived CDR1 and CDR2 are MNHEY and SVGEGT. The junction had 2 bases not matched to a gene; V was cut back by 2 bases and J by 5 bases. The CDR3 has 15 residues. The CDR3 coding sequence is TGTGCCAGCAGTTACAGCGGGGGGGCGACCGGGGAGCTGTTTTTT. Translated: CASSYSGGATGELFF.

V usage is TRBV7-2 and J usage is TRBJ2-5; 9 nucleotides align to TRBD1. CDR3 length: 15 amino acids. V shed 2 bases, J shed 5 bases, and the junction held 6 bases outside the gene matches. The V gene's germline CDR1 is SGHTA and CDR2 FQGNSA. The CDR3 region is CASSLWRQGGETQYF. As DNA, the CDR3 is TGTGCCAGCAGCTTATGGAGACAGGGGGGGGAGACCCAGTACTTC.

V usage is TRBV19 and J usage is TRBJ1-5, with D uncertain. The germline gives CDR1 LNHDA, CDR2 SQIVND (reference sequence). The ends were cut back, 2 bases at V and 0 bases at J, with 5 bases in the middle. The CDR3 sequence is 14 residues long. CDR3 sequence (DNA): TGTGCCAGTAGTATACAGTATAGCAATCAGCCCCAGCATTTT. Encoded protein: CASSIQYSNQPQHF.

This clone appeared a few times. The J gene is TRBJ2-1, the V gene TRBV18; the match to TRBD2 covers 11 bases. The CDR3 is 16 amino acids. Germline V gene lookup returns CDR1 KGHSH and CDR2 LQKENI. V lost 6 bases, J lost 1 base, and 5 bases stayed unmatched. The CDR3 protein is CASSRGTSGSYNEQFF. In DNA, the CDR3 is TGTGCCAGCTCTCGCGGGACTAGCGGTTCCTACAATGAGCAGTTCTTC.

The gene calls are TRBV19 and TRBJ2-7; 9 bases line up with TRBD1. Germline loops: CDR1 LNHDA, CDR2 SQIVND (reference sequence). This CDR3 comprises 17 residues. V trimming: 6 bases; J trimming: 2 bases; junction bases outside the gene matches: 14. The CDR3 loop is CASRRTPAGTGPYEQYF. The CDR3, as DNA: TGTGCCAGTAGGAGAACCCCCGCCGGGACAGGGCCCTACGAGCAGTACTTC.

The chain joins TRBV19 to TRBJ1-5; D is possibly TRBD1 (5 bases). V lost 0 bases, J lost 1 base, and 10 bases lay in between. The germline V gene encodes CDR1 LNHDA and CDR2 SQIVND (reference sequence). CDR3 size: 16 residues. CDR3 DNA: TGTGCCAGTAGTATAGACAGGGAGGGGAGCAATCAGCCCCAGCATTTT. Translating gives CASSIDREGSNQPQHF.

The gene calls are TRBV19 and TRBJ1-1; the match to TRBD1 covers 7 bases. Trimming cost V 3 bases and J 1 base; bases outside gene matches: 5. In germline, CDR1 is LNHDA, CDR2 SQIVND (reference sequence). The CDR3 spans 15 residues. The CDR3 DNA reads as TGTGCCAGTAGTATCCAGGGGGTCGAGAACACTGAAGCTTTCTTT. It encodes CASSIQGVENTEAFF.

This chain joins TRBV7-9 and TRBJ2-7, with D maybe TRBD1 (6 bases). The CDR3 has 15 residues. V was pared by 5 bases and J by 1 base, with 15 bases between. CDR1 is SEHNR, CDR2 FQNEAQ, per germline (reference sequence). CDR3 protein: CASSPLQGWSYEQYF. The CDR3 nucleotides are TGTGCCAGCAGCCCGCTACAGGGTTGGTCCTACGAGCAGTACTTC.

The chain recombines TRBV5-4 with TRBJ2-7, with TRBD2 matching over 11 bases. The germline V gene encodes CDR1 SGHNT and CDR2 YYREEE (reference sequence). This CDR3 region has 14 residues. Germline trimming cut 5 bases from V and 3 bases from J; bases unmatched to any gene: 4. The CDR3 is CASRLAGGDYEQYV. The DNA of the CDR3 is TGTGCCAGCAGGCTAGCGGGAGGAGACTACGAGCAGTACGTC.

CDR3 in amino acids: CASSLDRSLNTEAFF. The CDR3 DNA reads as TGTGCCAGCAGCTTGGACAGGTCCCTTAACACTGAAGCTTTCTTT. This sequence joins TRBV7-2 and TRBJ1-1; TRBD1 aligns across 7 bases. Losses at the gene ends were 3 bases for V and 2 bases for J; bases not matched to a gene: 6. The CDR3 is 15 residues long. Per germline, CDR1 SGHTA and CDR2 FQGNSA. Full variable domain (outside the CDR3, taken from reference TRBV7-2 and TRBJ1-1): GAGVSQSPSNKVTEKGKDVELRCDPISGHTALYWYRQSLGQGLEFLIYFQGNSAPDKSGLPSDRFSAERTGGSVSTLTIQRTQQEDSAVYLCASSLDRSLNTEAFFGQGTRLTVV.

The chain combines TRBV29-1 with TRBJ1-5; 7 bases align to TRBD1. Germline CDR1 SQVTM, CDR2 ANQGSEA. Trimming cost V 4 bases and J 7 bases; bases outside gene matches: 7. The CDR3 contains 13 residues. Here the CDR3 DNA reads TGCAGCGTTGGGACAGGTTTAGGGCAGCCCCAGCATTTT. As protein: CSVGTGLGQPQHF.

About this clone itself: The same CDR3 is also encoded by other DNA sequences in this sample. The chain links TRBV7-2 to TRBJ1-1; D uncertain. From germline, CDR1 is SGHTA and CDR2 FQGNSA. V lost 1 base and J 5 bases, leaving 8 bases between the germline ends. The CDR3 is 13 residues long. CDR3 in amino acids: CASSLDRGTEAFF. CDR3 DNA: TGTGCCAGCAGCTTAGACCGAGGAACTGAAGCTTTCTTT.

As to this clone: The same CDR3 arises from other DNA sequences in this sample as well. The gene calls are TRBV30 and TRBJ1-1; 8 bases align to TRBD1. The CDR3 contains 14 residues. CDR1 and CDR2 (germline): GTSNPN, SVGIG (reference sequence). With V trimmed by 2 bases and J by 1 base, 3 bases remained unmatched. CDR3 in amino acids: CAWSPGTGNTEAFF. The CDR3 region has the DNA TGTGCCTGGAGTCCCGGGACAGGGAACACTGAAGCTTTCTTT.

This rearrangement joins TRBV21-1 to TRBJ2-7; whether TRBD2, the table's D call, matches the DNA was not checked. TRBV21-1 is designated a pseudogene. This CDR3 has 13 amino acids. The CDR3 DNA reads as TGTGCCAGGCCTCGGGCGGGAGTCTACGAGCAGTACGTC. Translation gives CARPRAGVYEQYV.

This sequence joins TRBV30 and TRBJ1-4; D is unclear. Germline CDR1 reads GTSNPN; CDR2 reads SVGIG (reference sequence). This CDR3 has 13 amino acids. V was trimmed by 2 bases and J by 5 bases, leaving 9 bases between them. CDR3 amino acids: CAWSRRVNEKLFF. The CDR3 nucleotides are TGTGCCTGGAGTAGACGGGTGAATGAAAAACTGTTTTTT.

V gene TRBV30 combines with J gene TRBJ1-6, with 7 bases matching TRBD1. Germline V gene lookup returns CDR1 GTSNPN and CDR2 SVGIG (reference sequence). After removal of 2 bases from V and 5 bases from J, the junction contained 6 bases not matched to a gene. There are 15 residues in the CDR3. CDR3 DNA sequence: TGTGCCTGGAGTTCAGACAGGGCAAATAATTCACCCCTCCACTTT. Translating it yields CAWSSDRANNSPLHF.

The CDR3 loop reads CASSPTGGEEQPQHF. The CDR3 nucleotides read TGTGCCAGCAGTCCTACGGGAGGGGAGGAACAGCCCCAGCATTTT. The rearrangement uses TRBV5-4 and TRBJ1-5; TRBD1 is a possible D gene (5 bases). This CDR3 comprises 15 residues. Between the trimmed V and J ends, which lost 5 bases and 7 bases, there was a span of 19 bases. Germline V CDR1 and CDR2: SGHNT, YYREEE (reference sequence).

The rearrangement joins TRBV6-4 to TRBJ1-1; weak D call: TRBD1 (6 bases). The length of the CDR3 is 15 residues. V lost 3 bases, J lost 3 bases, and 14 bases lay in between. From germline, CDR1 is MRHNA and CDR2 SNTAGT. CDR3 amino acids: CASSEPQGRYTEAFF. The CDR3 DNA is TGTGCCAGCAGTGAACCACAGGGAAGATACACTGAAGCTTTCTTT.

The chain combines TRBV5-1 with TRBJ1-1, with a weak D call TRBD1 (5 bases). Deletions cut 4 bases from V and 3 bases from J, with 13 bases between. The CDR3 consists of 14 residues. Germline V gene data show CDR1 as SGHRS and CDR2 as YFSETQ. In DNA form, the CDR3 reads TGCGCCAGCAGCACAGGAACGGCGGACACTGAAGCTTTCTTT. Its protein is CASSTGTADTEAFF.

The chain joins TRBV30 to TRBJ1-1; D unresolved. CDR3 length: 11 residues. V shed 1 base and J shed 6 bases, with 6 bases lying between them. Germline V CDR1 and CDR2: GTSNPN, SVGIG (reference sequence). The CDR3 spells CAWSAVSEAFF. The CDR3 coding sequence is TGTGCCTGGAGTGCAGTTTCTGAAGCTTTCTTT.